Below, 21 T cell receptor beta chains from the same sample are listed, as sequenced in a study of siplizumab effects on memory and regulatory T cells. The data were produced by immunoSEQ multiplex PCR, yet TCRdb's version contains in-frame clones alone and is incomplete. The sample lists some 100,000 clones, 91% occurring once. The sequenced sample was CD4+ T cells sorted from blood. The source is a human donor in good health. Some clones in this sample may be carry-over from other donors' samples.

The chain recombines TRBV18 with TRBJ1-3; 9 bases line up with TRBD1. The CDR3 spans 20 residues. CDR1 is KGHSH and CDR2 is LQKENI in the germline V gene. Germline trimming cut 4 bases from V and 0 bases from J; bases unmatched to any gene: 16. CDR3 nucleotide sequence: TGTGCCAGCTCACGAGTCCCGGGACAGGGAGAACCCTCCTCTGGAAACACCATATATTTT. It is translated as CASSRVPGQGEPSSGNTIYF.

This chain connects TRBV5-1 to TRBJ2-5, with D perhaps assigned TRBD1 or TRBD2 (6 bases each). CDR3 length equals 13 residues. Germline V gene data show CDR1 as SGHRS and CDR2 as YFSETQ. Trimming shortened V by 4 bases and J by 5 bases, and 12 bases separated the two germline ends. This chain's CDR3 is CASSRGDQETQYF. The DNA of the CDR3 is TGCGCCAGCAGCAGGGGGGATCAGGAGACCCAGTACTTC.

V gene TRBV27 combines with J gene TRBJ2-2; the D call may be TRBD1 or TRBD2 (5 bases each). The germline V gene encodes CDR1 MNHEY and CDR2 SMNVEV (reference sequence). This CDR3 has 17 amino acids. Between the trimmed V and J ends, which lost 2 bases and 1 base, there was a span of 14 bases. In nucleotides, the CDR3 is TGTGCCAGCAGTTTAACGGGACGGCTCCTGAACACCGGGGAGCTGTTTTTT. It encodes CASSLTGRLLNTGELFF.

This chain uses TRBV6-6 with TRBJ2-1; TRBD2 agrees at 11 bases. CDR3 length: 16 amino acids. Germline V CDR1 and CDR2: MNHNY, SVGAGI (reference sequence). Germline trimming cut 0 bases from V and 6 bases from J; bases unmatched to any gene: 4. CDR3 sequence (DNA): TGTGCCAGCAGTTACTCACTAGCGGGAGTAGGCAATGAGCAGTTCTTC. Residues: CASSYSLAGVGNEQFF.

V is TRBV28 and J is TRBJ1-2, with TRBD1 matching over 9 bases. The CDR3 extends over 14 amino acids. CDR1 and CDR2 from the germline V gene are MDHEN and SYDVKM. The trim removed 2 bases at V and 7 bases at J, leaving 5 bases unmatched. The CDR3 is CASSLGGQGSGYTF. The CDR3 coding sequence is TGTGCCAGCAGTTTAGGGGGACAGGGAAGTGGCTACACCTTC.

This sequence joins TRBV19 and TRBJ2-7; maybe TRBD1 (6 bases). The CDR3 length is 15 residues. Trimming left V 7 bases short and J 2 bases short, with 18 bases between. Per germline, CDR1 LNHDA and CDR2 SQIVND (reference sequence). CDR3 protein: CASKWTDFPTYEQYF. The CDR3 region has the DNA TGTGCCAGTAAATGGACAGACTTTCCAACCTACGAGCAGTACTTC.

The CDR3 DNA reads TGCGCCAGCAGCCAGCCGAGACTAGCGGGGTGGAATGAGCAGTTCTTC. It encodes CASSQPRLAGWNEQFF. The chain couples TRBV4-1 to TRBJ2-1; 11 nucleotides line up with TRBD2. This CDR3 comprises 16 residues. Germline values: CDR1 MGHRA, CDR2 YSYEKL. Trimming removed 3 bases from V and 7 bases from J; junction bases left unmatched: 8.

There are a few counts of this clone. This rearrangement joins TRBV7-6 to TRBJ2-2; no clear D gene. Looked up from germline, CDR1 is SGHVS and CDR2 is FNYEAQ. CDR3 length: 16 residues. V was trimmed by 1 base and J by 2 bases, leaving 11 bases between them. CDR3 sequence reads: CASSLEGDVNTGELFF. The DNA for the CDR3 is TGTGCCAGCAGCTTAGAGGGCGATGTAAACACCGGGGAGCTGTTTTTT.

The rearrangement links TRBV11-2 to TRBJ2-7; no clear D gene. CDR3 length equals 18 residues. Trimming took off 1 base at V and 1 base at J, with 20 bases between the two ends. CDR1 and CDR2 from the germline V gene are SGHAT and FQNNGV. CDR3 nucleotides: TGTGCCAGCAGCTTAGCTCCACCCTCGGTGCGAAATTCCTACGAGCAGTACTTC. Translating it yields CASSLAPPSVRNSYEQYF. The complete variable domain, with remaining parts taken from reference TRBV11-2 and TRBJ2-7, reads EAGVAQSPRYKIIEKRQSVAFWCNPISGHATLYWYQQILGQGPKLLIQFQNNGVVDDSQLPKDRFSAERLKGVDSTLKIQPAKLEDSAVYLCASSLAPPSVRNSYEQYFGPGTRLTVT.

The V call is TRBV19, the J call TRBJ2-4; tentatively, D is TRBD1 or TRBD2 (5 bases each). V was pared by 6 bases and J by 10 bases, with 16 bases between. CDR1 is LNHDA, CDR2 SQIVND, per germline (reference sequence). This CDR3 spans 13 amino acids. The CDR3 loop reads CASSGAARLIQYF. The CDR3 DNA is TGTGCCAGTAGCGGGGCCGCAAGGTTGATTCAGTACTTC.

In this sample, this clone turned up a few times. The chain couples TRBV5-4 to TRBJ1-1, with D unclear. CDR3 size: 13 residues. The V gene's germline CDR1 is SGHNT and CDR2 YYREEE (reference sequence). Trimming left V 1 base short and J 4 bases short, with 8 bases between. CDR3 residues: CASSLSRGTEAFF. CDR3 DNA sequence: TGTGCCAGCAGCTTGTCGCGCGGCACTGAAGCTTTCTTT.

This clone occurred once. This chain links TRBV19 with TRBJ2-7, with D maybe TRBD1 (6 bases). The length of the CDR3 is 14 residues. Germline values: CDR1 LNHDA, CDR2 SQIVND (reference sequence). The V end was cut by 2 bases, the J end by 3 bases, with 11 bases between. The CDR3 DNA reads TGTGCCAGTAGTATACGCGGCAGGGGCTACGAGCAGTACTTC. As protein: CASSIRGRGYEQYF.

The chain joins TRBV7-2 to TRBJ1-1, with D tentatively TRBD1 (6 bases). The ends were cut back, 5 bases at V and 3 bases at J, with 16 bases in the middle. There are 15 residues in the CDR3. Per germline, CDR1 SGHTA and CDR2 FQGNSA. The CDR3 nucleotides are TGTGCCAGCAGCCCACAGGGTTATGGTTACACTGAAGCTTTCTTT. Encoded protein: CASSPQGYGYTEAFF. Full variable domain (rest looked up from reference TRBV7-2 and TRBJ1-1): GAGVSQSPSNKVTEKGKDVELRCDPISGHTALYWYRQSLGQGLEFLIYFQGNSAPDKSGLPSDRFSAERTGGSVSTLTIQRTQQEDSAVYLCASSPQGYGYTEAFFGQGTRLTVV.

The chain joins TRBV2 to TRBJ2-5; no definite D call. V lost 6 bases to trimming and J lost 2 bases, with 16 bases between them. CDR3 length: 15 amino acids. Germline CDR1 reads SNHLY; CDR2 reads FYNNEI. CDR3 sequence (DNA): TGTGCCAGCAGACAAAACCCAGCAGGACAAGAGACCCAGTACTTC. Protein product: CASRQNPAGQETQYF.

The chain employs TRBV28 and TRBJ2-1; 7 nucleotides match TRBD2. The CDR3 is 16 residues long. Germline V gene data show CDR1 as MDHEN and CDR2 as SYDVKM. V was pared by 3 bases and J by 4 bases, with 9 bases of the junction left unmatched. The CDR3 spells CASSFRASGNYNEQFF. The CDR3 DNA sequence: TGTGCCAGCAGTTTTAGGGCTAGCGGAAATTACAATGAGCAGTTCTTC.

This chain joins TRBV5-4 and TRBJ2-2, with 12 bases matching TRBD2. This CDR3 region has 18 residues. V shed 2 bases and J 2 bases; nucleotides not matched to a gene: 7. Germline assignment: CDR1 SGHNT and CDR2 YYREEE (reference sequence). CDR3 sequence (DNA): TGTGCCAGCAGCTTCCCCTCACTAGCGGGAGGCAACACCGGGGAGCTGTTTTTT. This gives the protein CASSFPSLAGGNTGELFF.

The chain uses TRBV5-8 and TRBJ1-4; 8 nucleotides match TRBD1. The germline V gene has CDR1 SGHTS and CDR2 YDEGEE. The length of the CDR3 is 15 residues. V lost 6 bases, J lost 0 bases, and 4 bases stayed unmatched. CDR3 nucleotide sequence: TGTGCCAGCACCTCGACAGGGGCAACTAATGAAAAACTGTTTTTT. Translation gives CASTSTGATNEKLFF.

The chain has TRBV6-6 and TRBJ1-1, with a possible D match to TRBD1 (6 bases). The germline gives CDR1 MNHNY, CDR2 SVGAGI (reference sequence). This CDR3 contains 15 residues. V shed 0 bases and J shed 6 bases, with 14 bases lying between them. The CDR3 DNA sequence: TGTGCCAGCAGTTACTCATCGGGGGCTAGCGCTGAAGCTTTCTTT. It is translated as CASSYSSGASAEAFF.

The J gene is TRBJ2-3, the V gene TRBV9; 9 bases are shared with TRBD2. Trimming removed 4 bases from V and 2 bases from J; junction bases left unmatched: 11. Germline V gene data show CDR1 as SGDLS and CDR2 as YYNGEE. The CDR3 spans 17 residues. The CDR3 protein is CASSPRGREGLTDTQYF. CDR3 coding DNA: TGTGCCAGCAGCCCTAGGGGGCGGGAGGGCCTCACAGATACGCAGTATTTT.

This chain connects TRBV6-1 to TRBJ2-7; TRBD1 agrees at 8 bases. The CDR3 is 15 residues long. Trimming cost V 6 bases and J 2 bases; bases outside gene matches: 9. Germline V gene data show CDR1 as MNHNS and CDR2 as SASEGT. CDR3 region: CASRVGQGEPYEQYF. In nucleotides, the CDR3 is TGTGCCAGCAGAGTAGGACAGGGTGAACCCTACGAGCAGTACTTC.

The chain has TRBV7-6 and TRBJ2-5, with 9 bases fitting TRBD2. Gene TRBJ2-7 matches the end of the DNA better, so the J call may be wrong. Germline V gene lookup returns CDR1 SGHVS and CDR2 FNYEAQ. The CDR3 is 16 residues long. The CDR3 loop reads CASSLDVGSGSLEQYF. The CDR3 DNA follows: TGTGCCAGCAGCTTAGATGTAGGTAGCGGGAGTCTCGAGCAGTACTTC.